This T cell receptor beta chain was sequenced in a study of OX40 agonist ivuxolimab in advanced cancers. The study, taken as a whole, reports: In the 0.1 to 3.0 mg/kg range, CD4+ and CD8+ blood T cells had expanded clonally by week 6. Expanded clones were, on average, more numerous among CD8+ T cells than CD4+.

Points on this clone: Antigen: not known.

The CDR3 is 15 residues long. Germline V lookup: CDR1 SEHNR, CDR2 FQNEAQ (reference sequence). Trimming cost V 2 bases and J 0 bases, with 11 bases left between them. Blood sampling took place at baseline, cycle 4 day 1, and cycle 7 day 1. Profiled with immunoSEQ multiplex PCR; TCRdb holds only in-frame clones, not every one. The table has 55,000 to 80,000 clones, roughly 83% seen once. The gene calls are TRBV7-9 and TRBJ2-7; no firm D call. The input for sequencing was CD4+ or CD8+ T cells sorted from blood, taken in a trial of the OX40 agonist ivuxolimab. The clonotype originates from an adult with an advanced solid tumor such as melanoma, head and neck, liver or kidney cancer. The CDR3 nucleotides read TGTGCCAGCAGCTTAAGGGCAGCACCCTCCTACGAGCAGTACTTC. Its protein product is CASSLRAAPSYEQYF.